This TCR beta chain was profiled in a study of memory CD8 T cells in hepatitis C reinfection (dated by TCRdb to 2017 to 2019). About the investigation overall: Of the five donors, three spontaneously resolved two consecutive HCV infections, and two cleared a primary infection but developed chronic infection after reinfection. An HCV reinfection was defined as a positive HCV RNA test that came after two negative tests taken at least 60 days apart. Pre-reinfection samples were collected between 55 and 20 weeks before reinfection was detected. The study tracked the TCR beta repertoire of virus-specific CD8 T cells longitudinally across an HCV reinfection episode in several donors. Between the late 2000s and the early 2010s, five reinfection cases that had stored pre-reinfection samples were identified. Participants who had resolved a prior HCV infection were followed every 3 months in the reinfection study.

What the research found in general, with its limitations: With only four or five donors, the study could not reach definitive conclusions about public clonotypes linked to secondary clearance.

Receptor amplification or capture employed the immunoSEQ multiplex PCR assay. Genomic DNA was extracted from sorted cells, and the TCR beta V, D and J regions were sequenced by Adaptive Biotechnologies' automated high-throughput method. A two-step, bias-controlled multiplex PCR was used to amplify CDR3 regions. Amplified TCR beta libraries were sequenced on an Illumina instrument. The study's own analysis went as follows. Demultiplexed reads were processed to reduce amplification and sequencing bias, and CDR3 sequences were assigned to gene families using the IMGT database. ImmunoSEQ software version 2.0 was used to analyze repertoire data. Clonotype lists were filtered to remove out-of-frame sequences as well as sequences containing stop codons in the CDR3. Clonotypes with a frequency below 0.01% were excluded because such clonotypes corresponded to less than one cell. Richness was calculated by dividing observed richness by input cell number, and evenness was calculated by dividing Shannon entropy by log observed richness. Repertoire diversity and the similarity between time points were measured using Simpson diversity and Morisita-Horn overlap indices. Clonotypes were categorized as dominant (>1%), sub-dominant (0.5-0.99%), low abundance (0.1-0.49%) or lowest abundance (<0.1%). The germline index was obtained by subtracting total nucleotide additions from total CDR3 length and then dividing the result by total CDR3 length. As stored in TCRdb, this immuneACCESS dataset retains in-frame rearrangements with V and J assigned. A fraction of the clones does not appear; measured against another copy, unresolved V genes explain less than half of the discrepancy, and the remainder lacks a known reason. V, J and clone size derive from that table, while D and trimming were established from the DNA sequence. This sample holds more than 45,000 clones; approximately 89% were observed only once. The ten largest clonotypes hold 1% of the sample.

On this clone itself: Its antigen remains unidentified. Per-base quality was not reported, and no clone a single base away is much larger than it.

Based on the germline V gene, the CDR1 and CDR2 sequences are MNHEY and SVGAGI. From the cysteine up to the phenylalanine, the CDR3 has a length of 15 residues. Solely the CDR3 DNA is kept, with 45 bases framed from the first base. V and J are trimmed by 6 bases and 0 bases, and the gene matches miss 7 bases of the junction. The sample's time point label, in plain terms: pre-reinfection, 55 to 20 weeks before reinfection detection. Sorted cells were sequenced directly ex vivo, without in vitro expansion prior to TCR sequencing. The donors, who were people who inject drugs, were enrolled in the Montreal Acute Hepatitis C Cohort Study (HEPCO) in Canada. As controls, total naive CD8 T cells were sorted as viable CD3+ CD8+ CD45RO- cells from a couple of donors at all three reinfection time points. Before sorting, cryopreserved peripheral blood mononuclear cells were thawed and used as the source for purifying CD8 T cells. The MACS CD8+ T cell Isolation Kit was used to enrich CD8 T cells by negative selection. Cell sorting was done on a BD FACSAria II sorter with FACSDiva software, and data were analyzed with FlowJo.

The V and J genes are TRBV6-5 and TRBJ1-1; 7 nucleotides in the junction match TRBD1. The receptor comes from a man aged 18 to 30 with hepatitis C virus infection. The sequenced sample was naive CD8+ T cells sorted from blood. The sample's cell subset or site label, in plain terms: total naive CD8+CD45RO- T cells. The CDR3 sequence is CASSRTGDLNTEAFF. In nucleotide form, the sequence is TGTGCCAGCAGCCGGACAGGCGACCTGAACACTGAAGCTTTCTTT.